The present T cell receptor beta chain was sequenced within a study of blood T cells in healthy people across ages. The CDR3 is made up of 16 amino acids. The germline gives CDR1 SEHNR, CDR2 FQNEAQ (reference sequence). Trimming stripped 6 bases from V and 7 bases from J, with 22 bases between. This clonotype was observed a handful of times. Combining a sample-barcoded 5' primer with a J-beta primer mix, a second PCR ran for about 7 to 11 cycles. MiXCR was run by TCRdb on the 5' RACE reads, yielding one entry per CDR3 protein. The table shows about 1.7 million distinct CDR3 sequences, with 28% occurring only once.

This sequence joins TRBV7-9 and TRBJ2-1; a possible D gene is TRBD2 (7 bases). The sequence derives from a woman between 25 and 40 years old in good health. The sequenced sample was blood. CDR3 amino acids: CASSPTIGGPLNEQFF. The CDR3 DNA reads TGTGCCAGCAGTCCTACTATCGGGGGGCCCCTTAATGAGCAGTTCTTC. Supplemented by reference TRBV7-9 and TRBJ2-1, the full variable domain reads DTGVSQNPRHKITKRGQNVTFRCDPISEHNRLYWYRQTLGQGPEFLTYFQNEAQLEKSRLLSDRFSAERPKGSFSTLEIQRTEQGDSAMYLCASSPTIGGPLNEQFFGPGTRLTVL.